This TCR beta chain was recovered during a study of blood T cells in healthy people across ages. Sample-barcoded 5' priming and a J-beta primer mix drove a second PCR of about 7 to 11 cycles. A single record per CDR3 protein comes from TCRdb applying MiXCR to the 5' RACE reads. Of approximately 940,000 distinct CDR3 sequences listed, roughly 43% are singletons. This clonotype appeared a single time. Its cognate antigen is unknown. An end of the junction does not agree with germline; a read error may underlie this. Germline V gives CDR1 MNHNY, CDR2 SVGAGI (reference sequence). CDR3 size: 15 residues. General study findings and limits: Donors of long life had a larger count of naive CD4+ cells and greater diversity than aged donors. Roughly linear declines in TCR beta diversity per million T cells occurred with age.

Sequencing was performed on blood. The chain has TRBV6-6 and TRBJ2-6; D remains ambiguous. This clonotype was sampled from a man aged 30-40 years in good health. The CDR3 is CVSSYSDSGANVLTF. The CDR3 nucleotides are TGTGTCAGCAGTTACTCTGACTCTGGGGCCAACGTCCTGACTTTC.